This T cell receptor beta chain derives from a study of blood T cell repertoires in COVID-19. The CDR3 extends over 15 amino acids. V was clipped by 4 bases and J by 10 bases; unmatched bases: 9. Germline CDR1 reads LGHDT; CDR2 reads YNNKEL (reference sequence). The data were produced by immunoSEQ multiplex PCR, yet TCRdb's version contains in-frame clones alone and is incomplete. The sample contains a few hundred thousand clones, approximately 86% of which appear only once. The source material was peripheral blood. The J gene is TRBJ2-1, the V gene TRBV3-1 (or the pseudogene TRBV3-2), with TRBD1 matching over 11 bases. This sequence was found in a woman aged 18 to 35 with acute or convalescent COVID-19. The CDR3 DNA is TGTGCCAGCAGCCCTTCGGGACAGGGGGATAGGGAGCAGTTCTTC. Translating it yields CASSPSGQGDREQFF.